This T cell receptor (beta chain) came from a study of blood T cell repertoires in COVID-19. This clone appeared a single time. Looked up from germline, CDR1 is LGHDT and CDR2 is YNNKEL (reference sequence). The V end was cut by 1 base, the J end by 6 bases, with 9 bases between. The CDR3 length is 13 residues. Using immunoSEQ multiplex PCR, the repertoire was profiled, and TCRdb retains in-frame clones only, with some absent. The sample consists of approximately 250,000 clones, nearly 85% of them appearing once. Sequenced input: peripheral blood. The rearrangement links TRBV3-1 (or the pseudogene TRBV3-2) to TRBJ1-1; D ambiguous. This TCR came from a human donor in a cohort sampled during active COVID-19. The CDR3 DNA is TGTGCCAGCAGCCAAGTGGCCAGCGCTGAAGCTTTCTTT. Protein: CASSQVASAEAFF.